The clone carrying this T cell receptor (beta chain) was seen repeatedly, ten times or more. This specimen comes from a study of human T cells and chemical hapten exposure. Overall study: Small volume differences among pooled libraries mainly caused per-sample TCR yield variation.

Germline V gene sequence: CDR1 MNHEY, CDR2 SVGAGI. This CDR3 spans 16 amino acids. The V end was cut by 4 bases, the J end by 2 bases, with 15 bases between. Total RNA was isolated from whole blood that had not been fractionated. Attachment of unique molecular identifiers to individual cDNA molecules was performed in the library. TCRdb processed the reads anew with MiXCR; each CDR3 protein has one entry. This table holds about 120,000 distinct CDR3 sequences, approximately 9% found once. The receptor's source is a human donor in good health. Some clones in this sample may be carry-over from other donors' samples. The sequencing input was whole blood. The chain combines TRBV6-5 with TRBJ1-5; possibly TRBD1 for D (5 bases). The CDR3 is CASSSWRGVGNQPQHF. The CDR3 DNA reads as TGTGCCAGCAGTTCATGGCGGGGGGTCGGCAATCAGCCCCAGCATTTT.